The entry below gives a single T cell receptor beta chain sequence along with its context. Its antigen remains unknown. After removal of 5 bases from V and 7 bases from J, the junction contained 10 bases not matched to a gene. The CDR3 covers 15 residues. Germline CDR1 SGHNT, CDR2 YENEEA. This sample was taken from a study of radiotherapy plus CTLA-4 blockade in lung cancer. Overall study findings and caveats: Tumor-derived TCR clones expanded in blood after radiotherapy plus ipilimumab. Early clone dynamics of blood T cells, plus interferon-beta, reportedly predicted response best.

Repertoires were generated with immunoSEQ multiplex PCR, while TCRdb's copy carries only in-frame clones and drops some. The sample contains approximately 89,000 clones, over 70% of which appear only once. The sample was peripheral blood, taken from a patient treated with radiotherapy plus ipilimumab. The TCR originated in a human donor with non-small cell lung cancer who had a partial response to radiotherapy plus ipilimumab. Some clones in this sample may be carry-over from other donors' samples. The rearrangement links TRBV11-3 to TRBJ2-1, with TRBD2 identical over 8 bases. The CDR3 region has the DNA TGTGCCAGCAGCCATACTAGCGGTCCTAGAAATGAGCAGTTCTTC. Translation: CASSHTSGPRNEQFF.